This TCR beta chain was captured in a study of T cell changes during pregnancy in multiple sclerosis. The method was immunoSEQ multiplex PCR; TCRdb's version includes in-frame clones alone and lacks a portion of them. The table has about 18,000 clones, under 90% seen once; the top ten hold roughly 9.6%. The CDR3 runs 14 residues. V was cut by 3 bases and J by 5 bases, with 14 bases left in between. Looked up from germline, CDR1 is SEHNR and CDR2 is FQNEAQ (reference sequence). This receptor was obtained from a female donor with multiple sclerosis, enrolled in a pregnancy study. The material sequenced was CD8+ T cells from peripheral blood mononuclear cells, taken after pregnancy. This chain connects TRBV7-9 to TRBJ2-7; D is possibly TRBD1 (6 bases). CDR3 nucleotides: TGTGCCAGCAGCTTTATGGGGGCAAGGGACGAGCAGTACTTC. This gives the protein CASSFMGARDEQYF.